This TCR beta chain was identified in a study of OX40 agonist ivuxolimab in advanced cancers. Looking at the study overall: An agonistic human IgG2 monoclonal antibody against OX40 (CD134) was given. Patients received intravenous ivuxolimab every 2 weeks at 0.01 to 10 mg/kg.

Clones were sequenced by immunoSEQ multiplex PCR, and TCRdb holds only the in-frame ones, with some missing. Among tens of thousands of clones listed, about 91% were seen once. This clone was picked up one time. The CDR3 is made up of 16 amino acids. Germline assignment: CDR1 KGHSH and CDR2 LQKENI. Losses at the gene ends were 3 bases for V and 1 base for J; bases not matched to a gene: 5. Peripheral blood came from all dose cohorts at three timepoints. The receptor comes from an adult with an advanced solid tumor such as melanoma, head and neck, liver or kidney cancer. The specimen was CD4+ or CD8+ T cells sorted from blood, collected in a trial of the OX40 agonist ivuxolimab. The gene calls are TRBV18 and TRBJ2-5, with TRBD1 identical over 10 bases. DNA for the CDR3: TGTGCCAGCTCACCCAACCGGGACAGGGGCCAAGAGACCCAGTACTTC. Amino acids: CASSPNRDRGQETQYF.